A selection of T cell receptor beta chains follows, all from one sample in a study of blood T cell repertoires in COVID-19. Clones were read by immunoSEQ multiplex PCR, and TCRdb kept only the in-frame ones, dropping some. Found here are fewer than 80,000 clones, more than 65% of them singletons; the top ten hold roughly 5%. Source material: peripheral blood. The source of these receptors is a woman of 80 years or more with active or convalescent COVID-19. Each CDR3 is given with its conserved first and last residue. A D gene is named only where the DNA matches it firmly. Size tells how often a clone was seen (once, few, many) or the class of an expanded clone, and some rows leave it out.

length: 13
J: TRBJ2-5
size: NA
V: TRBV3-1/TRBV3-2
D: TRBD1
CDR3: CASSQRQGPSPYF
DNA: TGTGCCAGCAGCCAACGACAGGGGCCTTCCCCGTACTTC

length: 17
J: TRBJ1-3
size: NA
V: TRBV5-1
D: NA
CDR3: CASSLNRAPLSGNTIYF
DNA: TGCGCCAGCAGCTTGAACAGGGCCCCACTCTCTGGAAACACCATATATTTT

length: 10
J: TRBJ2-1
size: NA
V: TRBV7-9
D: NA
CDR3: CASRVGEQFF
DNA: TGTGCCAGCAGAGTGGGCGAGCAGTTCTTC

length: 16
J: TRBJ2-5
size: NA
V: TRBV7-9
D: TRBD1
CDR3: CASSSSGTVTQETQYF
DNA: TGTGCCAGCAGCTCCTCCGGGACAGTCACGCAAGAGACCCAGTACTTC

length: 16
J: TRBJ1-3
size: NA
V: TRBV20-1
D: TRBD1
CDR3: CSASGQGAISGNTIYF
DNA: TGCAGTGCTAGTGGTCAGGGGGCCATCTCTGGAAACACCATATATTTT

length: 12
J: TRBJ2-5
size: NA
V: TRBV19
D: NA
CDR3: CASSIDLETQYF
DNA: TGTGCCAGTAGTATAGATCTAGAGACCCAGTACTTC

length: 12
J: TRBJ1-4
size: NA
V: TRBV20-1
D: TRBD1
CDR3: CSASYRGEKLFF
DNA: TGCAGTGCTAGTTACAGGGGTGAAAAACTGTTTTTT

length: 15
J: TRBJ1-2
size: NA
V: TRBV6-6
D: TRBD1
CDR3: CASSYGTVSPIGYTF
DNA: TGTGCCAGCAGTTACGGGACAGTCTCGCCAATAGGCTACACCTTC

length: 15
J: TRBJ2-1
size: NA
V: TRBV27
D: NA
CDR3: CASSLSSGFGDEQFF
DNA: TGTGCCAGCAGTTTATCTTCTGGTTTCGGGGATGAGCAGTTCTTC

length: 9
J: TRBJ2-5
size: once
V: TRBV6-6
D: NA
CDR3: CASSGTQYF
DNA: TGTGCCAGCAGCGGGACCCAGTACTTC

length: 16
J: TRBJ2-7
size: NA
V: TRBV19
D: TRBD2
CDR3: CASSIGAAGGGFEQYF
DNA: TGTGCCAGTAGTATAGGAGCAGCGGGGGGCGGCTTCGAGCAGTACTTC

length: 13
J: TRBJ2-2
size: NA
V: TRBV27
D: TRBD2
CDR3: CASRLAGTGELFF
DNA: TGTGCCAGCAGGCTAGCGGGGACCGGGGAGCTGTTTTTT

length: 16
J: TRBJ1-2
size: NA
V: TRBV12-5
D: TRBD1
CDR3: CASGLLDGRGQKGYTF
DNA: TGTGCTAGTGGTTTGCTAGATGGTAGGGGGCAAAAGGGCTACACCTTC

length: 13
J: TRBJ1-1
size: few
V: TRBV2
D: NA
CDR3: CASNKDRNTEAFF
DNA: TGTGCCAGTAATAAGGACAGGAACACTGAAGCTTTCTTT

length: 15
J: TRBJ2-1
size: NA
V: TRBV6-5
D: TRBD1
CDR3: CASTPQGASYNEQFF
DNA: TGTGCCAGCACCCCTCAGGGGGCATCCTACAATGAGCAGTTCTTC

length: 15
J: TRBJ2-5
size: NA
V: TRBV7-2
D: TRBD2
CDR3: CASSLASGDRETQYF
DNA: TGTGCCAGCAGCTTAGCGAGCGGGGATCGAGAGACCCAGTACTTC

length: 16
J: TRBJ2-1
size: once
V: TRBV5-8
D: NA
CDR3: CASSLGRGFGYNEQFF
DNA: TGTGCCAGCAGCTTAGGCAGGGGTTTCGGCTACAATGAGCAGTTCTTC

length: 17
J: TRBJ2-3
size: NA
V: TRBV19
D: TRBD1
CDR3: CASTGNPGQGATDTQYF
DNA: TGTGCCAGTACGGGTAATCCGGGACAGGGGGCCACAGATACGCAGTATTTT

length: 14
J: TRBJ2-6
size: NA
V: TRBV28
D: NA
CDR3: CASQAGYRANVLTF
DNA: TGTGCCAGTCAAGCAGGGTATAGGGCCAACGTCCTGACTTTC

length: 14
J: TRBJ1-2
size: NA
V: TRBV19
D: NA
CDR3: CASSIPGSSYGYTF
DNA: TGTGCCAGTAGTATCCCAGGGTCGAGCTATGGCTACACCTTC

length: 15
J: TRBJ1-2
size: NA
V: TRBV5-1
D: TRBD1
CDR3: CASSFTGQGRDGYTF
DNA: TGCGCCAGCAGCTTCACGGGACAGGGAAGGGATGGCTACACCTTC

length: 16
J: TRBJ2-2
size: NA
V: TRBV4-2
D: TRBD2
CDR3: CASSQRLADNTGELFF
DNA: TGTGCCAGCAGCCAAAGACTAGCGGACAACACCGGGGAGCTGTTTTTT

length: 13
J: TRBJ1-1
size: few
V: TRBV7-2
D: NA
CDR3: CASSSDRNTEAFF
DNA: TGTGCCAGCAGCTCCGACAGGAACACTGAAGCTTTCTTT

length: 19
J: TRBJ2-3
size: NA
V: TRBV7-9
D: TRBD2
CDR3: CASSERGRGGPSSTDTQYF
DNA: TGTGCCAGCAGCGAGCGGGGCAGAGGTGGACCCAGTAGCACAGATACGCAGTATTTT

length: 14
J: TRBJ1-1
size: NA
V: TRBV19
D: NA
CDR3: CASSIYGASTEAFF
DNA: TGTGCCAGTAGTATATATGGGGCGAGCACTGAAGCTTTCTTT

length: 24
J: TRBJ2-6
size: once
V: TRBV28
D: TRBD2
CDR3: CASSFRGGDVAASPLFAGANVLTF
DNA: TGTGCCAGCAGTTTTCGTGGGGGGGATGTCGCCGCTAGCCCGCTATTTGCTGGGGCCAACGTCCTGACTTTC

length: 16
J: TRBJ1-1
size: NA
V: TRBV18
D: NA
CDR3: CASSPTGPPMNTEAFF
DNA: TGTGCCAGCTCACCAACAGGGCCTCCTATGAACACTGAAGCTTTCTTT

length: 14
J: TRBJ2-7
size: NA
V: TRBV28
D: TRBD2
CDR3: CASMTGGPSYEQYF
DNA: TGTGCCAGCATGACGGGGGGGCCCTCCTACGAGCAGTACTTC

length: 15
J: TRBJ2-2
size: few
V: TRBV27
D: TRBD2
CDR3: CASSPAAGLTGELFF
DNA: TGTGCCAGCAGCCCGGCAGCGGGGCTGACCGGGGAGCTGTTTTTT

length: 17
J: TRBJ2-7
size: NA
V: TRBV18
D: NA
CDR3: CASSPPPWQDSSYEQYF
DNA: TGTGCCAGCTCACCACCTCCGTGGCAGGATAGCTCCTACGAGCAGTACTTC

length: 13
J: TRBJ1-6
size: NA
V: TRBV6-5
D: NA
CDR3: CASSYSAGSPLHF
DNA: TGTGCCAGCAGTTACTCGGCCGGGTCACCCCTCCACTTT

length: 14
J: TRBJ2-1
size: NA
V: TRBV11-3
D: NA
CDR3: CASSFGTPGGEQFF
DNA: TGTGCCAGCAGCTTCGGGACTCCTGGCGGTGAGCAGTTCTTC

length: 17
J: TRBJ1-2
size: NA
V: TRBV7-8
D: TRBD1
CDR3: CASTLRPWDRVIYGYTF
DNA: TGTGCCAGCACCCTTAGACCATGGGACAGGGTTATCTATGGCTACACCTTC

length: 15
J: TRBJ1-2
size: NA
V: TRBV13
D: TRBD1
CDR3: CASSVPGQQFYGYTF
DNA: TGTGCCAGCAGCGTTCCGGGACAGCAATTCTATGGCTACACCTTC

length: 13
J: TRBJ2-1
size: NA
V: TRBV25-1
D: NA
CDR3: CASSERLLNEQFF
DNA: TGTGCCAGCAGTGAACGACTATTAAATGAGCAGTTCTTC

length: 16
J: TRBJ2-2
size: NA
V: TRBV6-5
D: TRBD1
CDR3: CASSFRDRVNTGELFF
DNA: TGTGCCAGCAGTTTCCGGGACAGGGTCAACACCGGGGAGCTGTTTTTT

length: 15
J: TRBJ2-1
size: NA
V: TRBV4-2
D: NA
CDR3: CASSQGAPEYNEQFF
DNA: TGTGCCAGCAGCCAAGGAGCCCCCGAATACAATGAGCAGTTCTTC

length: 15
J: TRBJ1-1
size: NA
V: TRBV7-2
D: NA
CDR3: CASSLSDRRSAEAFF
DNA: TGTGCCAGCAGCTTAAGTGACAGGCGGAGCGCTGAAGCTTTCTTT

length: 14
J: TRBJ1-2
size: NA
V: TRBV5-1
D: NA
CDR3: CASSLGQPDYGYTF
DNA: TGCGCCAGCAGCTTGGGACAGCCGGATTATGGCTACACCTTC

length: 16
J: TRBJ1-5
size: NA
V: TRBV6-2/TRBV6-3
D: NA
CDR3: CASSKSGVAAKPPQHF
DNA: TGTGCCAGCAGTAAATCGGGGGTGGCAGCGAAGCCGCCCCAGCATTTT

length: 13
J: TRBJ2-7
size: NA
V: TRBV11-3
D: TRBD2
CDR3: CASSLAAGVEQYF
DNA: TGTGCCAGCAGCTTAGCCGCGGGGGTCGAGCAGTACTTC

length: 13
J: TRBJ2-1
size: many
V: TRBV10-3
D: NA
CDR3: CAISEDYYNEQFF
DNA: TGTGCCATCAGTGAGGACTACTACAATGAGCAGTTCTTC

length: 13
J: TRBJ1-1
size: NA
V: TRBV12-3/TRBV12-4
D: TRBD1
CDR3: CASRPLLQGKAFF
DNA: TGTGCCAGCAGGCCGCTCCTACAGGGGAAAGCTTTCTTT

length: 14
J: TRBJ2-1
size: NA
V: TRBV6-5
D: TRBD2
CDR3: CASRLSGGHNEQFF
DNA: TGTGCCAGCAGACTTAGCGGGGGACACAATGAGCAGTTCTTC

length: 12
J: TRBJ2-2
size: NA
V: TRBV29-1
D: NA
CDR3: CSVDVRAGELFF
DNA: TGCAGCGTTGATGTGAGGGCTGGGGAGCTGTTTTTT

length: 19
J: TRBJ2-2
size: NA
V: TRBV12-5
D: TRBD1
CDR3: CASGLVHLSGQGSTGELFF
DNA: TGTGCTAGTGGTTTGGTACATTTGTCGGGACAGGGGAGCACCGGGGAGCTGTTTTTT

length: 17
J: TRBJ2-4
size: few
V: TRBV30
D: TRBD1
CDR3: CAWNPKGPGQGKNIQYF
DNA: TGTGCCTGGAACCCAAAAGGTCCCGGACAGGGGAAAAACATTCAGTACTTC

length: 14
J: TRBJ2-1
size: NA
V: TRBV27
D: NA
CDR3: CASSPRYSYNEQFF
DNA: TGTGCCAGCAGTCCGCGTTACTCCTACAATGAGCAGTTCTTC

length: 11
J: TRBJ2-7
size: NA
V: TRBV2
D: NA
CDR3: CASSKYYEQYF
DNA: TGTGCCAGCAGTAAATACTACGAGCAGTACTTC

length: 13
J: TRBJ2-1
size: NA
V: TRBV5-1
D: NA
CDR3: CASSIWTYNEQFF
DNA: TGCGCCAGCAGCATCTGGACTTACAATGAGCAGTTCTTC

length: 16
J: TRBJ2-5
size: NA
V: TRBV2
D: TRBD2
CDR3: CASSDLGLAGGETQYF
DNA: TGTGCCAGCAGCGATCTGGGACTAGCGGGAGGAGAGACCCAGTACTTC

length: 16
J: TRBJ2-2
size: NA
V: TRBV5-1
D: TRBD2
CDR3: CASSQRLAGESGELFF
DNA: TGCGCCAGCAGCCAAAGACTAGCGGGAGAGTCCGGGGAGCTGTTTTTT

length: 13
J: TRBJ1-2
size: NA
V: TRBV6-5
D: NA
CDR3: CASSWAVNNGYTF
DNA: TGTGCCAGCAGTTGGGCAGTTAATAATGGCTACACCTTC

length: 15
J: TRBJ2-7
size: NA
V: TRBV5-4
D: TRBD2
CDR3: CASSPGLAGPYEQYF
DNA: TGTGCCAGCAGCCCGGGACTAGCGGGACCCTACGAGCAGTACTTC

length: 13
J: TRBJ2-7
size: NA
V: TRBV19
D: NA
CDR3: CASSFSADNEQYF
DNA: TGTGCCAGTAGTTTTTCGGCAGACAACGAGCAGTACTTC

length: 14
J: TRBJ1-4
size: few
V: TRBV10-3
D: NA
CDR3: CAISGGTSAEKLFF
DNA: TGTGCCATCAGTGGGGGGACTAGCGCCGAAAAACTGTTTTTT